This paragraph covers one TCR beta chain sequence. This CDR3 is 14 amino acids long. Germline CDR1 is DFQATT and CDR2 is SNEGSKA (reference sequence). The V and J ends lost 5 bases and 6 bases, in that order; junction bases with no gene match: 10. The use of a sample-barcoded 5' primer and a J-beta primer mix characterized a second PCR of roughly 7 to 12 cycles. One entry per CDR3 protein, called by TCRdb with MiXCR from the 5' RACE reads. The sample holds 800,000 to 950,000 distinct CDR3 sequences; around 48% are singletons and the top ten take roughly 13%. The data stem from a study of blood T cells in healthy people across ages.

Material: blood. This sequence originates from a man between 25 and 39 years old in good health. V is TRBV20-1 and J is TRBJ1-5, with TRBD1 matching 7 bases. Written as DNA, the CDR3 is TGCAGTGCTCCTCAGACAGGGCCGGGTCAGCCCCAGCATTTT. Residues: CSAPQTGPGQPQHF.